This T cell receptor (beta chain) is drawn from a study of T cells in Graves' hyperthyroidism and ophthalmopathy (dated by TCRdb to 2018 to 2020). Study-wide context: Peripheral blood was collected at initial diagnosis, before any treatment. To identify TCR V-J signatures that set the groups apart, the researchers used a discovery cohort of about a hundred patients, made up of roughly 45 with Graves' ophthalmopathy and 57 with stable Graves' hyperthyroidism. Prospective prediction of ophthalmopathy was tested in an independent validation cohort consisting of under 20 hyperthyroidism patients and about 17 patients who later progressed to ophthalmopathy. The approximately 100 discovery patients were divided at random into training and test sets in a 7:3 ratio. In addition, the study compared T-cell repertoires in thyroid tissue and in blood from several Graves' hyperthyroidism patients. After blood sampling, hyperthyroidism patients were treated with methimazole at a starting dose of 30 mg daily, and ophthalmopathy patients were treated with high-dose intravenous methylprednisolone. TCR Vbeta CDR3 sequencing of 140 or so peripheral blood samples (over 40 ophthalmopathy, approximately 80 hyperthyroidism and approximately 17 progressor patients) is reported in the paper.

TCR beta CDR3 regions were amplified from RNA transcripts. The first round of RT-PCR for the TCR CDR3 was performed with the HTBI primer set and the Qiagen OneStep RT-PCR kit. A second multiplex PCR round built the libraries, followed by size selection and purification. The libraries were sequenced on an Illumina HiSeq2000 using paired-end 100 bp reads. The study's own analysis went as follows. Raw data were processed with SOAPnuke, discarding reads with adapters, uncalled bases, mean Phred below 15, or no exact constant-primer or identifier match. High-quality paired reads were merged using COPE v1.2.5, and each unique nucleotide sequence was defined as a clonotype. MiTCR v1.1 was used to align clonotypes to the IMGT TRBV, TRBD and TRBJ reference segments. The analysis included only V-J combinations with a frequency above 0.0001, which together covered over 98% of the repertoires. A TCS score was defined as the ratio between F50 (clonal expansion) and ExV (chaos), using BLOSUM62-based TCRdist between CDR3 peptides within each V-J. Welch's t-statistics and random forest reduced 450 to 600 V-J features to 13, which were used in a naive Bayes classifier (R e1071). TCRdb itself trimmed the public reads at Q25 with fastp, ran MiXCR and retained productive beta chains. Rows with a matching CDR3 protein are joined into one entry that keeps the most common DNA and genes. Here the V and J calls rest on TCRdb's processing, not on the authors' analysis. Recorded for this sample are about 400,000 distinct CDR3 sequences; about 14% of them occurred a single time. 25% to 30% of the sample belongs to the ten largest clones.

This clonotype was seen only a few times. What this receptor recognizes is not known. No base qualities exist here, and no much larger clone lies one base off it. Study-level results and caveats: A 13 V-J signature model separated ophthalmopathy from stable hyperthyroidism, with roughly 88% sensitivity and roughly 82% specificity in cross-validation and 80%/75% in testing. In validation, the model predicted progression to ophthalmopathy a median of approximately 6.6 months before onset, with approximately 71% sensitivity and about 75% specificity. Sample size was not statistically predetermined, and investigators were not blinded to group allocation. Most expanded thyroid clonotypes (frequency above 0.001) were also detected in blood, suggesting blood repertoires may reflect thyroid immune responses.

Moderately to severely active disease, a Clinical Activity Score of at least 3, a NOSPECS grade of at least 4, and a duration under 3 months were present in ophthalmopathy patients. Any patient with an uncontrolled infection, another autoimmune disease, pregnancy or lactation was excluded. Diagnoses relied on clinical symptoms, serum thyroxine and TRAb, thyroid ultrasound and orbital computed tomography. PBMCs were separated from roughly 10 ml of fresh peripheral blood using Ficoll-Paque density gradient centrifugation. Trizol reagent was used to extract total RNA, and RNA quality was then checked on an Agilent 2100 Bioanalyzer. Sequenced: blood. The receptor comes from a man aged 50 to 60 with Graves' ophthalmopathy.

The nucleotide sequence is given as TGTGCCAGCAGTTATCATGTCCTAGCGGGCCACACAGATACGCAGTATTTT. Its protein product is CASSYHVLAGHTDTQYF. The sequence joins TRBV6-2 or TRBV6-3 to TRBJ2-3, with TRBD2 matching 8 junction bases. The CDR3 holds 17 amino acids from the cysteine to the phenylalanine. Only CDR3 DNA remains: 51 bases, in frame from the first base. The junction shows trimming of 3 bases on V and 2 bases on J, and the gene matches do not reach 10 bases of it. Taken from the germline V gene, the CDR1 and CDR2 loops are MNHEY and SVGEGT.